This section outlines one T cell receptor (beta chain) sequence together with its context. Data came from immunoSEQ multiplex PCR; TCRdb stores just in-frame clones and leaves some out. The data hold roughly 66,000 clones, with under 85% observed a single time. The CDR3 consists of 15 residues. Germline lookup yields CDR1 SGHTA and CDR2 FQGNSA. V shed 7 bases and J shed 5 bases, with 20 bases lying between them. This entry comes from a study of OX40 agonist ivuxolimab in advanced cancers. This clonotype was obtained from an adult with an advanced solid tumor such as melanoma, head and neck, liver or kidney cancer. The chain carries TRBV7-2 and TRBJ2-5; possibly TRBD1 for D (5 bases). Sample: CD4+ or CD8+ T cells sorted from blood, taken in a trial of the OX40 agonist ivuxolimab. The CDR3 reads CASNLGGPAGETQYF. In DNA, the CDR3 is TGTGCCAGCAACCTTGGCGGCCCGGCAGGGGAGACCCAGTACTTC.